This entry is about one TCR beta chain. This sample stems from a study of T cell clonotyping in hematopoietic cell transplantation. The method was immunoSEQ multiplex PCR; TCRdb's version includes in-frame clones alone and lacks a portion of them. This sample has some 6,300 clones, with around 82% found just once. CDR1 and CDR2 (germline): MNHNY, SVGAGI (reference sequence). V lost 7 bases and J 3 bases, leaving 19 bases between the germline ends. The CDR3 runs 15 residues. The receptor comes from a male patient aged 70-85 years who had an allogeneic stem cell transplant from an unrelated donor, so T cells may come from the graft donor. Some clones in this sample may be carry-over from other donors' samples. The sequences come from peripheral blood mononuclear cells, collected 180 days after allogeneic stem cell transplant. The gene calls are TRBV6-6 and TRBJ2-7, with no clear D. CDR3 amino acids: CASNAMWATSYEQYF. CDR3 nucleotides: TGTGCCAGCAACGCGATGTGGGCCACCAGCTACGAGCAGTACTTC.